This T cell receptor (beta chain) was documented in a study of blood T cell repertoires in COVID-19. Turning to the study itself: In each case, the material was cDNA or gDNA derived from T cells, B-cell-depleted T cells, or PBMCs.

A remark on this clone: One end of the junction does not line up with germline, which may come from a read error.

The CDR3 consists of 16 residues. In germline, CDR1 is SSHAT, CDR2 FNYEAQ (reference sequence). Sequencing used immunoSEQ multiplex PCR; TCRdb keeps in-frame clones, though not all of them. The sample shows 350,000 to 450,000 clones, 85% to 90% of them seen only once. The receptor was isolated from a man between 25 and 39 years old who had recovered from COVID-19. Sequencing was performed on PBMCs or T cells enriched from blood (not recorded which). The J gene is TRBJ2-1, the V gene TRBV7-7; D gene unclear. The CDR3 bases are TGTGCTAGCAGCCCCCGCTTAGCCCCCTTTTACAATGAGCAGTTCTTC. Translation: CASSPRLAPFYNEQFF.